The 30 T cell receptor beta chains below come from one sample, sequenced in a study of blood T cell repertoires in COVID-19. The method was immunoSEQ multiplex PCR; TCRdb's version includes in-frame clones alone and lacks a portion of them. The sample lists 200,000 to 250,000 clones, 82% occurring once. The sequenced sample was peripheral blood. All receptors come from an elderly woman with COVID-19, enrolled during active disease.

The V and J genes are TRBV30 and TRBJ2-1, with TRBD2 matching 8 bases. Per the germline V gene, CDR1 is GTSNPN and CDR2 is SVGIG (reference sequence). This CDR3 region has 14 residues. V lost 8 bases and J lost 6; bases outside the gene matches: 12. CDR3 protein: CAGHLSGRFNEQFF. For the CDR3, the DNA is TGTGCCGGGCACCTAAGCGGGAGATTCAATGAGCAGTTCTTC.

The chain combines TRBV19 with TRBJ1-1, with 7 bases lining up with TRBD1. The trim removed 5 bases at V and 10 bases at J, leaving 10 bases unmatched. This CDR3 contains 13 residues. Germline V lookup: CDR1 LNHDA, CDR2 SQIVND (reference sequence). Here the CDR3 reads CASSPDRDRGAFF. In nucleotides, the CDR3 is TGTGCCAGTAGTCCAGACAGGGATAGAGGAGCTTTCTTT.

V and J are TRBV19 and TRBJ1-2, with 7 bases that match TRBD1. Unmatched junction bases numbered 4, after V lost 5 bases and J lost 1 base. The germline gives CDR1 LNHDA, CDR2 SQIVND (reference sequence). This CDR3 is built from 14 residues. The CDR3 DNA is TGTGCCAGTAGTGGTCGACAGGGTAACTATGGCTACACCTTC. The encoded protein is CASSGRQGNYGYTF.

As DNA, the CDR3 is TGCGCCAGCAGCAGGAGGGCGGGGGGGCCGGAAGATACGCAGTATTTT. It translates to CASSRRAGGPEDTQYF. The chain has TRBV5-1 and TRBJ2-3, with 9 bases fitting TRBD2. The CDR3 runs 16 residues. Trimming removed 4 bases from V and 5 bases from J; junction bases left unmatched: 11. Germline lookup yields CDR1 SGHRS and CDR2 YFSETQ.

CDR3 residues: CSVQGIPSSTDTQYF. The CDR3 DNA is TGCAGCGTTCAGGGAATCCCTTCTAGCACAGATACGCAGTATTTT. This rearrangement joins TRBV29-1 to TRBJ2-3; tentatively, D is TRBD1 (5 bases). Trimming took 5 bases from V and 0 from J, leaving 15 bases between them. Germline V gene sequence: CDR1 SQVTM, CDR2 ANQGSEA. The CDR3 extends over 15 amino acids.

The genes are TRBV19 and TRBJ1-2; maybe TRBD1 (6 bases). The CDR3 contains 16 residues. Trimming shortened V by 5 bases and J by 4 bases, and 20 bases separated the two germline ends. Germline V gene data show CDR1 as LNHDA and CDR2 as SQIVND (reference sequence). CDR3: CASSPQTKQGFYGYTF. The CDR3, as DNA: TGTGCCAGTAGTCCCCAAACAAAACAGGGATTCTATGGCTACACCTTC.

CDR3 residues: CASSLNSGGDEQFF. The CDR3 nucleotides read TGTGCCAGCAGCTTAAATTCAGGGGGCGATGAGCAGTTCTTC. This chain connects TRBV7-3 to TRBJ2-1; 8 bases align to TRBD1. CDR3 length equals 14 residues. Germline-derived CDR1 and CDR2 are SGHTA and FQGTGA. V lost 1 base, J lost 8 bases, and 4 bases stayed unmatched.

The chain has TRBV5-1 and TRBJ1-1; D gene uncertain. Trimming took off 2 bases at V and 0 bases at J, with 14 bases between the two ends. This CDR3 has 16 amino acids. CDR1 and CDR2 (germline): SGHRS, YFSETQ. The CDR3 coding sequence is TGCGCCAGCAGCTTTATACCATCGGGAGTGAACACTGAAGCTTTCTTT. Protein: CASSFIPSGVNTEAFF. Full variable domain (missing parts from reference TRBV5-1 and TRBJ1-1): KAGVTQTPRYLIKTRGQQVTLSCSPISGHRSVSWYQQTPGQGLQFLFEYFSETQRNKGNFPGRFSGRQFSNSRSEMNVSTLELGDSALYLCASSFIPSGVNTEAFFGQGTRLTVV.

J is TRBJ1-1 and V is TRBV7-9; 8 bases are shared with TRBD1. CDR3 length: 15 residues. With 5 bases clipped from V and 1 base from J, the junction kept 6 bases outside the gene matches. The germline CDR1 and CDR2 sequences are SEHNR and FQNEAQ (reference sequence). In DNA form, the CDR3 reads TGTGCCAGCAGCAAGGGGACAGGAGAGAACACTGAAGCTTTCTTT. Translation: CASSKGTGENTEAFF.

This chain joins TRBV28 and TRBJ1-2; the match to TRBD1 covers 7 bases. Per germline, CDR1 MDHEN and CDR2 SYDVKM. After removal of 6 bases from V and 3 bases from J, the junction contained 7 bases not matched to a gene. The CDR3 totals 14 residues. CDR3 bases: TGTGCCAGCAGGGAAAGGGGGCGCGACTATGGCTACACCTTC. Its translation is CASRERGRDYGYTF.

The chain employs TRBV5-1 and TRBJ2-1, with 7 bases matching TRBD1. Germline V gene lookup returns CDR1 SGHRS and CDR2 YFSETQ. J was trimmed by 6 bases and V by 0 bases; bases with no gene match: 9. The CDR3 is 16 residues long. The CDR3 sequence is CASSLGTGKGPNEQFF. The CDR3 DNA follows: TGCGCCAGCAGCTTGGGGACAGGAAAGGGGCCCAATGAGCAGTTCTTC.

The chain uses TRBV12-3 or TRBV12-4 and TRBJ1-3, with TRBD1 as a possible D gene (6 bases). The CDR3 totals 13 residues. The V end was cut by 5 bases, the J end by 8 bases, with 13 bases between. CDR3 sequence: CASSPRNRDTIYF. The CDR3 nucleotides read TGTGCCAGCAGTCCCCGCAACAGGGACACCATATATTTT.

V gene TRBV3-1 (or the pseudogene TRBV3-2) combines with J gene TRBJ1-2; 9 bases line up with TRBD1. There are 16 residues in the CDR3. CDR1 is LGHDT and CDR2 is YNNKEL in the germline V gene (reference sequence). Trimming at V came to 3 bases and at J to 2 bases, leaving 7 bases not matched to a gene. The CDR3 here is CASSQSPGQGNYGYTF. For the CDR3, the DNA is TGTGCCAGCAGCCAGTCCCCGGGACAGGGCAACTATGGCTACACCTTC.

This chain links TRBV6-6 with TRBJ1-5; 8 bases fit TRBD1. Losses at the gene ends were 5 bases for V and 0 bases for J; bases not matched to a gene: 9. The CDR3 has 17 amino acids. Germline CDR1 and CDR2: MNHNY and SVGAGI (reference sequence). The CDR3, as DNA: TGTGCCAGCAGTCCTGCAGGGGGCGGAGATAGCAATCAGCCCCAGCATTTT. Translation gives CASSPAGGGDSNQPQHF.

This chain connects TRBV5-1 to TRBJ2-5; the D gene is possibly TRBD2 (5 bases). The CDR3 sequence is 15 residues long. Germline V gives CDR1 SGHRS, CDR2 YFSETQ. The germline V and J ends were trimmed by 2 bases and 3 bases, with 14 bases remaining between them. CDR3: CASSLFPGKEETQYF. The CDR3 coding sequence is TGCGCCAGCAGCTTATTCCCGGGGAAAGAAGAGACCCAGTACTTC.

The sample holds a few counts of this clone. The gene calls are TRBV5-1 and TRBJ1-2; tentative D call: TRBD1 (5 bases). CDR1 is SGHRS and CDR2 is YFSETQ in the germline V gene. V gave up 6 bases and J gave up 0 bases, with 12 bases separating them. The CDR3 consists of 14 residues. CDR3 sequence (DNA): TGCGCCAGCACCCAGGGTACGGCTAACTATGGCTACACCTTC. It encodes CASTQGTANYGYTF.

This sequence joins TRBV9 and TRBJ1-6; 10 nucleotides align to TRBD1. This CDR3 spans 16 amino acids. J lost 8 bases, V lost 4 bases, and 9 bases had no gene match. The germline V gene has CDR1 SGDLS and CDR2 YYNGEE. The CDR3 DNA reads TGTGCCAGCAGCCCACAGCATGGGACAGGGGATTCACCCCTCCACTTT. Protein sequence: CASSPQHGTGDSPLHF.

This chain joins TRBV11-3 and TRBJ2-1; possibly TRBD2 for D (5 bases). CDR3 length: 16 amino acids. Deletions cut 5 bases from V and 5 bases from J, with 19 bases between. Germline assignment: CDR1 SGHNT and CDR2 YENEEA. In DNA, the CDR3 is TGTGCCAGCAGCCCACGTGGAGGTCCGTCAAACAATGAGCAGTTCTTC. It yields the protein CASSPRGGPSNNEQFF.

In its sample, this clone was seen once. This chain links TRBV28 with TRBJ2-7; D uncertain. V lost 3 bases, J lost 6 bases, and 15 bases lay in between. The CDR3 runs to 14 residues. In germline, CDR1 is MDHEN, CDR2 SYDVKM. Here the CDR3 DNA reads TGTGCCAGCAGTTTCCCGGGTGAGGTTGCCGAGCAGTACTTC. Its protein product is CASSFPGEVAEQYF.

This chain links TRBV10-3 with TRBJ2-3, with a weak D call TRBD1 (6 bases). Germline V gene sequence: CDR1 ENHRY, CDR2 SYGVKD. The ends were cut back, 4 bases at V and 2 bases at J, with 7 bases in the middle. The CDR3 runs to 13 residues. Here the CDR3 reads CAISGTVTDTQYF. DNA of the CDR3: TGTGCCATCAGTGGGACAGTCACAGATACGCAGTATTTT.

The J gene is TRBJ2-3, the V gene TRBV7-2; a weak D match, TRBD2 (6 bases). Trimming left V 1 base short and J 13 bases short, with 15 bases between. Germline V gives CDR1 SGHTA, CDR2 FQGNSA. The CDR3 totals 13 residues. The CDR3 DNA sequence: TGTGCCAGCAGCTTAGGTAGAGCGCGGGAAGAGTATTTT. Its protein product is CASSLGRAREEYF.

J is TRBJ1-4 and V is TRBV6-4; D unresolved. This CDR3 comprises 11 residues. CDR1 and CDR2 (germline): MRHNA, SNTAGT. V lost 11 bases to trimming and J lost 7 bases, with 11 bases between them. DNA for the CDR3: TGTGCCGGGCAGGTGGGTGAAAAACTGTTTTTT. Its translation is CAGQVGEKLFF.

The chain has TRBV30 and TRBJ1-2; D might be TRBD1 (5 bases). Germline V gene data show CDR1 as GTSNPN and CDR2 as SVGIG (reference sequence). V lost 3 bases and J lost 5, with 10 bases in between. This CDR3 is 12 amino acids long. The CDR3 loop reads CAWRGAPYGYTF. As DNA, the CDR3 is TGTGCCTGGAGAGGGGCCCCGTATGGCTACACCTTC.

In this sample, this clone turned up many times. J is TRBJ2-1 and V is TRBV27, with D possibly being TRBD2 (6 bases). The V end lost 2 bases, the J end lost 7 bases, and 9 bases lay between the germline ends. Germline V gene lookup returns CDR1 MNHEY and CDR2 SMNVEV (reference sequence). The CDR3 length is 13 residues. The CDR3 sequence: CASSLGGWNEQFF. DNA of the CDR3: TGTGCCAGCAGTTTAGGGGGGTGGAATGAGCAGTTCTTC.

This chain connects TRBV7-2 to TRBJ1-2; D perhaps matches TRBD1 (6 bases). Germline CDR1 and CDR2: SGHTA and FQGNSA. Trimming left V 5 bases short and J 2 bases short, with 18 bases between. The CDR3 runs to 16 residues. The CDR3: CASSPRQATLNYGYTF. The CDR3 nucleotides are TGTGCCAGCAGCCCCAGACAGGCCACCTTAAACTATGGCTACACCTTC.

This clone showed up just a few times. CDR3 DNA sequence: TGTGCCAGCACAAGTCCCCCTGGACAGGGGGCTGCCTACGAGCAGTACTTC. Its protein product is CASTSPPGQGAAYEQYF. The chain employs TRBV28 and TRBJ2-7, with TRBD1 identical over 11 bases. Trimming removed 7 bases from V and 2 bases from J; junction bases left unmatched: 13. CDR3 length: 17 amino acids. The V gene's germline CDR1 is MDHEN and CDR2 SYDVKM.

The chain employs TRBV28 and TRBJ2-2, with D possibly being TRBD2 (5 bases). Trimming shortened V by 7 bases and J by 1 base, and 16 bases separated the two germline ends. This CDR3 is 16 amino acids long. The germline V gene has CDR1 MDHEN and CDR2 SYDVKM. Written as DNA, the CDR3 is TGTGCCAGCACCACCCCCCCTGGAGGGAACACCGGGGAGCTGTTTTTT. It encodes CASTTPPGGNTGELFF.

The chain uses TRBV5-1 and TRBJ1-5, with 7 bases fitting TRBD1. The CDR3 loop spans 15 amino acids. J was trimmed by 4 bases and V by 2 bases; bases with no gene match: 6. Germline V gene data show CDR1 as SGHRS and CDR2 as YFSETQ. CDR3 region: CASSFLQGRNQPQHF. CDR3 nucleotides: TGCGCCAGCAGCTTTTTACAGGGGAGAAATCAGCCCCAGCATTTT.

V gene TRBV2 combines with J gene TRBJ2-3, with D unresolved. The CDR3 runs to 13 residues. V shed 3 bases and J shed 2 bases, with 6 bases lying between them. The germline V gene encodes CDR1 SNHLY and CDR2 FYNNEI. In DNA form, the CDR3 reads TGTGCCAGCAGTGAGGAGAACACAGATACGCAGTATTTT. This codes for CASSEENTDTQYF.

The chain has TRBV7-9 and TRBJ1-1; no clear D. V lost 5 bases, J lost 1 base, and 8 bases lay in between. CDR3 length: 13 residues. In germline, CDR1 is SEHNR, CDR2 FQNEAQ (reference sequence). CDR3 protein: CASSPGRNTEAFF. CDR3 nucleotides: TGTGCCAGCAGCCCGGGTCGGAACACTGAAGCTTTCTTT.